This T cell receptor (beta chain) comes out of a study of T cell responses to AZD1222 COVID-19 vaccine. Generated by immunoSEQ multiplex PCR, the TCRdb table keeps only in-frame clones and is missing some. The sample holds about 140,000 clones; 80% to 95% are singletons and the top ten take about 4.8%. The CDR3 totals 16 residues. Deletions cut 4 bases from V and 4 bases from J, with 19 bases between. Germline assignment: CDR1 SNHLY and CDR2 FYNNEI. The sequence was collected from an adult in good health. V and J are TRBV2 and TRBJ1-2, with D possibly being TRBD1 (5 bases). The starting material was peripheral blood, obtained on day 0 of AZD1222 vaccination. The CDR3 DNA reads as TGTGCCAGCAGTGGGGGGGGTCGAGCCATCCGCTATGGCTACACCTTC. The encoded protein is CASSGGGRAIRYGYTF.